Below are 11 T cell receptor beta chains sequenced from a single sample in a study of T cells in Graves' hyperthyroidism and ophthalmopathy. TCR beta CDR3 regions were amplified from RNA transcripts. TCR CDR3 underwent first-round RT-PCR with the HTBI primer set. TCRdb recomputed calls from the multiplex PCR reads with MiXCR, one row per CDR3 protein. This sample yields about 560,000 distinct CDR3 sequences, of which approximately 15% are seen a single time; 15% to 20% belongs to the top ten. Sequenced material: blood. These receptors all come from a woman aged 18-29 years with Graves' hyperthyroidism.

The V call is TRBV6-1, the J call TRBJ2-7; no definite D call. V was trimmed by 8 bases and J by 2 bases, leaving 16 bases between them. CDR1 and CDR2 (germline): MNHNS, SASEGT. This CDR3 comprises 14 residues. The CDR3 bases are TGTGCCAGCGGTCGGAGACTCGAGCCCTACGAGCAGTACTTC. Its translation is CASGRRLEPYEQYF.

In its sample, this clonotype was seen many times. The chain combines TRBV12-3 or TRBV12-4 with TRBJ1-1; D remains ambiguous. The V gene lost 3 bases and the J gene lost 0 bases, with 17 bases spanning the gap. The CDR3 loop spans 17 amino acids. CDR3 sequence reads: CASSFGVRDLMNTEAFF. The CDR3 DNA reads TGTGCCAGCAGTTTTGGGGTCAGAGATTTAATGAACACTGAAGCTTTCTTT.

For this clonotype: One base away lies a much larger clone, so this may be a sequencing read error. The V call is TRBV7-9, the J call TRBJ2-1, with 7 bases that match TRBD1. The end of the DNA aligns better with TRBJ2-7, so the J call may be wrong. Per the germline V gene, CDR1 is SEHNR and CDR2 is FQNEAQ (reference sequence). The CDR3 is 18 residues long. The CDR3 here is CASSLVPGQPQGVNEQYF. The CDR3 DNA is TGTGCCAGCAGCTTAGTCCCGGGACAGCCCCAGGGGGTCAATGAGCAGTACTTC.

CDR3 loop: CATAWGGETQYF. The DNA of the CDR3 is TGTGCCACGGCCTGGGGGGGGGAGACCCAGTACTTC. V and J are TRBV15 and TRBJ2-5; 7 nucleotides match TRBD2. V shed 9 bases and J 5 bases; nucleotides not matched to a gene: 6. CDR1 and CDR2 from the germline V gene are LNHNV and YYDKDF (reference sequence). This CDR3 is 12 amino acids long.

This clonotype was seen repeatedly, ten times or more. The chain is built from TRBV11-3 and TRBJ2-1; 7 bases map to TRBD1. V gave up 0 bases and J gave up 2 bases; unmatched junction bases: 4. The CDR3 has 16 residues. In germline, CDR1 is SGHNT, CDR2 YENEEA. The CDR3 is CASSLEQGLTYNEQFF. The CDR3 coding sequence is TGTGCCAGCAGCTTAGAACAGGGGTTGACCTACAATGAGCAGTTCTTC.

The genes are TRBV20-1 and TRBJ2-7; D is ambiguous. Germline V gene sequence: CDR1 DFQATT, CDR2 SNEGSKA (reference sequence). The CDR3 is 14 residues long. The ends were cut back, 1 base at V and 2 bases at J, with 12 bases in the middle. The CDR3 region is CSARVRDLPYEQYF. The CDR3 bases are TGCAGTGCTAGAGTAAGGGATCTACCCTACGAGCAGTACTTC.

This clonotype was seen many times. The V gene is TRBV10-3, the J gene TRBJ2-5; 7 bases line up with TRBD1. V trimming: 4 bases; J trimming: 5 bases; junction bases outside the gene matches: 4. Looked up from germline, CDR1 is ENHRY and CDR2 is SYGVKD. The CDR3 sequence is 13 residues long. The CDR3 DNA sequence: TGTGCCATCAGTGGACAGGGATCCGAGACCCAGTACTTC. Amino acids: CAISGQGSETQYF.

This clonotype was seen more than once but under ten times. The CDR3 loop reads CASSVVRRPNSPLHF. CDR3 bases: TGTGCCAGCTCAGTTGTGCGGCGCCCTAATTCACCCCTCCACTTT. This sequence joins TRBV18 and TRBJ1-6; D unresolved. The CDR3 runs to 15 residues. The V gene lost 5 bases and the J gene lost 6 bases, with 14 bases spanning the gap. Per the germline V gene, CDR1 is KGHSH and CDR2 is LQKENI.

This clonotype showed up many times. The V call is TRBV20-1, the J call TRBJ2-3; 11 nucleotides align to TRBD2. CDR3 length equals 15 residues. The V segment lost 7 bases and the J segment 1 base; nucleotides outside the gene matches: 7. CDR1 and CDR2 (germline): DFQATT, SNEGSKA (reference sequence). The CDR3 sequence: CSVSKGLAGTDTQYF. Here the CDR3 DNA reads TGCAGTGTCTCCAAGGGACTAGCGGGCACAGATACGCAGTATTTT.

The table lists this clonotype with a few counts. This rearrangement joins TRBV4-2 to TRBJ2-5, with a possible D match to TRBD1 (5 bases). The CDR3 loop spans 15 amino acids. Germline V gene lookup returns CDR1 LGHNA and CDR2 YNFKEQ. Between the trimmed V and J ends, which lost 0 bases and 1 base, there was a span of 9 bases. The CDR3 DNA reads as TGTGCCAGCAGCCAAGATTACAGGACCCAAGAGACCCAGTACTTC. Encoded protein: CASSQDYRTQETQYF.

In its sample, this clonotype was seen many times. CDR3 sequence: CASSFLQRGDQETQYF. CDR3 bases: TGTGCCAGCAGCTTCCTCCAGCGGGGGGATCAAGAGACCCAGTACTTC. The chain has TRBV7-9 and TRBJ2-5; 9 bases line up with TRBD2. J gave up 2 bases and V 3 bases, and 7 bases lay outside the gene matches. Germline V gene lookup returns CDR1 SEHNR and CDR2 FQNEAQ (reference sequence). CDR3 length: 16 amino acids.